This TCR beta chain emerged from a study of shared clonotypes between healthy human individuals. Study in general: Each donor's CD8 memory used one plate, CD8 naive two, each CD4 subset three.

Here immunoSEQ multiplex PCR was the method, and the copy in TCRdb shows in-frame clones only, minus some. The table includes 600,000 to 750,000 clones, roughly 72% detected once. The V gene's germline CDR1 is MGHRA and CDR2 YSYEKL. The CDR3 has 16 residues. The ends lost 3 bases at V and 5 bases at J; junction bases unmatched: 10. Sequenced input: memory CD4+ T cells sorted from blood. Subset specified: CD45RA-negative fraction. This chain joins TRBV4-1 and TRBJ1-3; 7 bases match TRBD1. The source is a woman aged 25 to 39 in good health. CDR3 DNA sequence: TGCGCCAGCAGCCAGTCATCCGGGACAGAGAGAAACACCATATATTTT. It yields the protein CASSQSSGTERNTIYF.